This TCR beta chain was recovered during a study of blood T cell repertoires in COVID-19. Across the study: Samples representing acute and convalescent COVID-19 were sourced from the United States, Italy and Spain. Sources were T cells, B-cell-depleted T cells, or PBMCs; the material itself was cDNA or gDNA.

Trimming removed 3 bases from V and 9 bases from J; junction bases left unmatched: 4. The CDR3 extends over 14 amino acids. CDR1 and CDR2 (germline): SGHVS, FNYEAQ. The authors' processing: Amplification with reference gene primers provided the estimates of nucleated cell counts. Data came from immunoSEQ multiplex PCR; TCRdb stores just in-frame clones and leaves some out. That table furnishes V, J and clone size, whereas the DNA furnished D and trimming. This sample has some 120,000 clones, with about four fifths found just once. This sequence was found in a human donor in a cohort sampled during active COVID-19. The chain has TRBV7-6 and TRBJ1-6; 8 nucleotides agree with TRBD1. Source material: peripheral blood. The CDR3 spells CASSLTGASSPLHF. The CDR3 nucleotides read TGTGCCAGCAGCTTGACAGGGGCTAGTTCACCCCTCCACTTT.